This T cell receptor beta chain was documented in a study of lymphopenia after photon versus proton radiotherapy. General study points: Oligoclonal CD8+ Temra expansion after nadir drove photon patients' diversity drop. Under photons, naive T cells and diversity fell while effector/memory populations rose. Survival link was tested only in deceased patients; proton benefit remains a possibility.

Turning to this clone: What it binds is not known.

The protocol was immunoSEQ multiplex PCR, while the TCRdb copy is restricted to in-frame clones and leaves out a portion. The table includes 55,000 to 75,000 clones, approximately 90% detected once. Germline lookup yields CDR1 SGDLS and CDR2 YYNGEE. The CDR3 runs to 15 residues. The trim removed 0 bases at V and 10 bases at J, leaving 10 bases unmatched. The sequence was obtained from a woman in her 70s with pancreatic cancer. The chain couples TRBV9 to TRBJ1-1, with 9 bases that match TRBD1. Sequenced material: peripheral blood, taken from a patient treated with photon-based radiotherapy. DNA of the CDR3: TGTGCCAGCAGCGTAGGTGGACAGGGGCACAGTGGAGCTTTCTTT. As protein: CASSVGGQGHSGAFF.